This TCR beta chain was identified during a study of blood T cells in healthy people across ages. The overall study: About one barcoded TCR beta cDNA was captured per two T cells.

The use of a sample-barcoded 5' primer and a J-beta primer mix characterized a second PCR of roughly 6 to 12 cycles. Each CDR3 protein gets one entry after TCRdb re-called the 5' RACE reads with MiXCR. The data hold 710,000 or so distinct CDR3 sequences, with about 20% observed a single time. Per the germline V gene, CDR1 is MDHEN and CDR2 is SYDVKM. The CDR3 is 12 residues long. Note on this clonotype: Its antigen is as yet unknown.

The extraction recovered at least 5 micrograms of total RNA per sample. Study results and caveats: It was the long-lived donors that had more naive CD4+ cells and higher diversity than aged donors.

The sequenced sample consisted of blood. This clonotype was sampled from a man between 70 and 80 years old in good health. V and J are TRBV28 and TRBJ2-2; D is ambiguous. CDR3 sequence (DNA): TGTGCTATACCGTCGAACACCGGGGAGCTGTTTTTT. Amino acid sequence: CAIPSNTGELFF.